Described below is a single TCR beta chain sequence and its context. Its antigen remains unknown. Generated by immunoSEQ multiplex PCR, the TCRdb table keeps only in-frame clones and is missing some. The repertoire holds about 160,000 clones, with approximately 87% as singletons. These data are taken from a study of T cell responses to AZD1222 COVID-19 vaccine. Study-wide findings and caveats: Among those given AZD1222, only six were seropositive at baseline. The peak T cell response came first, and repertoires were sampled only after it. It should be noted that donors were predominantly white British and more often female, and clonal diversity was possibly underestimated.

The sample in question was peripheral blood, obtained 28 days after the second AZD1222 dose. The receptor was isolated from an adult who received the AZD1222 COVID-19 vaccine.

The CDR3 region is CASSGQPVVEKLFF. In DNA, the CDR3 is TGTGCCAGCTCCGGACAGCCAGTTGTGGAAAAACTGTTTTTT. The chain is built from TRBV25-1 and TRBJ1-4; D is possibly TRBD1 (6 bases). This CDR3 region has 14 residues. From germline, CDR1 is MGHDK and CDR2 SYGVNS. The V gene lost 8 bases and the J gene lost 8 bases, with 18 bases spanning the gap. The full variable domain, completed using reference TRBV25-1 and TRBJ1-4, is EADIYQTPRYLVIGTGKKITLECSQTMGHDKMYWYQQDPGMELHLIHYSYGVNSTEKGDLSSESTVSRIRTEHFPLTLESARPSHTSQYLCASSGQPVVEKLFFGSGTQLSVL.